The clone carrying this T cell receptor beta chain was detected a few times. What it binds is unknown. This specimen belongs to a study of cytomegalovirus exposure and HLA in healthy donors. Whole-study results and caveats: The authors enumerated some 170 TCR beta chains as linked to cytomegalovirus. Excluded were some V segments that proved indistinguishable, including TRBV6-2 and TRBV6-3.

The study ran its PCR with 60 Vbeta and 13 Jbeta primers. Sequencing used immunoSEQ multiplex PCR; TCRdb keeps in-frame clones, though not all of them. The sample lists approximately 120,000 clones, around three quarters occurring once. The V end was cut by 7 bases, the J end by 3 bases, with 16 bases between. This CDR3 is built from 14 residues. Per the germline V gene, CDR1 is SGHAT and CDR2 is FQNNGV. V is TRBV11-2 and J is TRBJ2-7; possibly TRBD2 for D (6 bases). The sequence came from a man between 25 and 39 years old in good health and CMV-seropositive. Sequenced input: PBMCs. CDR3 protein: CASTGTAPFYEQYF. CDR3 nucleotide sequence: TGTGCCAGCACCGGGACTGCCCCTTTCTACGAGCAGTACTTC.